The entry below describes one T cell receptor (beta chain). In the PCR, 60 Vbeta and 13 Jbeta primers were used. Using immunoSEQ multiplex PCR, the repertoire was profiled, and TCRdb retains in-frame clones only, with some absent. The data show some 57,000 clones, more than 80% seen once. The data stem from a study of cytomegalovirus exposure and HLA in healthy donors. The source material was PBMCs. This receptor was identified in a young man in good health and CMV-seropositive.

CDR3 sequence reads: CASSQDDILGPQHF. CDR3 nucleotide sequence: TGCGCCAGCAGCCAAGATGACATCCTCGGACCCCAGCATTTT. The chain links TRBV4-1 to TRBJ1-5; D not resolved. CDR1 is MGHRA and CDR2 is YSYEKL in the germline V gene. The ends were cut back, 0 bases at V and 10 bases at J, with 13 bases in the middle. This CDR3 contains 14 residues.